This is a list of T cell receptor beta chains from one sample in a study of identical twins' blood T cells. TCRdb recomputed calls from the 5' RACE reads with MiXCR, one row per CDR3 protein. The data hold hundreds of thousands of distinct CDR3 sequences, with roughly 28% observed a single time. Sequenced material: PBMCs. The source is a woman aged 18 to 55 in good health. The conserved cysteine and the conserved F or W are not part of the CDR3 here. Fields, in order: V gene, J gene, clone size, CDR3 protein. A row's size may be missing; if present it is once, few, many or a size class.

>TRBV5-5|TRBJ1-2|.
ASSPSSRSSIRYT
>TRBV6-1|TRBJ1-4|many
ASSEAVYGWDEKLF
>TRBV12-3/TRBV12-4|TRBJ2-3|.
ASSPYALGTGGNTQY
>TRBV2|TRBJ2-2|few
ASSDRLANTGELF
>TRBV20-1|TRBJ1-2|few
SGRGAGYGYT
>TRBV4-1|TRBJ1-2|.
ASSQDWQSYGYT
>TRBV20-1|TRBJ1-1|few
SAEPGREAF
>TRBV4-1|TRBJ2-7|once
ASSQLPSGTSGTGAEQY
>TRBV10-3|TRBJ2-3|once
AITRQGAGTDTQY
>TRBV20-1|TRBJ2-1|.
SAKHTRRSYNEQF
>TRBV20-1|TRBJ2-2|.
SAKGAGTGELF
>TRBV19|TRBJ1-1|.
ATGLYTEAF
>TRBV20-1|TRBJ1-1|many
SAQGGPGNTEAF
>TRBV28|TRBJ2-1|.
ASSRYGRTALDEQF
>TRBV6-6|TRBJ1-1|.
ASSYSADTEAF
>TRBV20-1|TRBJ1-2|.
RTGSNNGYT
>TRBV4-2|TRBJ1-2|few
ASRKGREGYT
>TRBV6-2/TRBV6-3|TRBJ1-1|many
ASSYTAGDTEAF
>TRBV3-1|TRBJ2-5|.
ASSQTSGVETQY
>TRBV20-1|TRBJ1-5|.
SALTTNQPQH
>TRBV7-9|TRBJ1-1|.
ASGPYTINTEAF
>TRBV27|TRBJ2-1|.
ASGRALAHNEQF
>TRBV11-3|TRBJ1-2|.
ASSFTRDNYGYT
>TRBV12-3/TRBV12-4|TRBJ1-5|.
ASSFNVGQPQH